These 27 T cell receptor beta chains share one sample of origin, sequenced in a study of blood T cell repertoires in COVID-19. Sequencing was performed with immunoSEQ multiplex PCR; in TCRdb, only in-frame clones are kept and a portion is missing. The data show more than 150,000 clones, more than 70% seen once. Sequenced material: peripheral blood. The receptors were gathered from a woman aged 80 or over with active or convalescent COVID-19.

This clone has more than one count but fewer than ten. The rearrangement joins TRBV30 to TRBJ1-6, with 7 positions matching TRBD1. Germline V lookup: CDR1 GTSNPN, CDR2 SVGIG (reference sequence). This CDR3 region has 15 residues. J lost 10 bases, V lost 5 bases, and 14 bases had no gene match. The CDR3 DNA follows: TGTGCCTGGTCGACAGGGCCCTCTTCAACGTCACCCCTCCACTTT. Amino acid sequence: CAWSTGPSSTSPLHF.

The chain links TRBV27 to TRBJ2-7; TRBD2 is a possible D gene (6 bases). Germline CDR1 is MNHEY and CDR2 is SMNVEV (reference sequence). V lost 3 bases to trimming and J lost 7 bases, with 16 bases between them. The CDR3 is 14 amino acids. This CDR3 reads CASSLGLGGSEQYF. Here the CDR3 DNA reads TGTGCCAGCAGTTTGGGCCTCGGAGGGTCGGAGCAGTACTTC.

The J gene is TRBJ1-2, the V gene TRBV27, with D unclear. V dropped 8 bases and J dropped 4 bases, with 11 bases sitting between them. Germline lookup yields CDR1 MNHEY and CDR2 SMNVEV (reference sequence). The CDR3 is 12 amino acids. In DNA, the CDR3 is TGTGCCAGCTACGGGTGGGTCTATGGCTACACCTTC. Translation: CASYGWVYGYTF.

The rearrangement joins TRBV5-4 to TRBJ1-2; D remains unclear. The CDR3 runs to 15 residues. Trimming shortened V by 2 bases and J by 0 bases, and 11 bases separated the two germline ends. CDR1 is SGHNT, CDR2 YYREEE, per germline (reference sequence). The chain's CDR3 is CASSLERNPNYGYTF. DNA for the CDR3: TGTGCCAGCAGCTTAGAGCGCAATCCTAACTATGGCTACACCTTC. The whole variable domain, filled in from reference TRBV5-4 and TRBJ1-2, reads ETGVTQSPTHLIKTRGQQVTLRCSSQSGHNTVSWYQQALGQGPQFIFQYYREEENGRGNFPPRFSGLQFPNYSSELNVNALELDDSALYLCASSLERNPNYGYTFGSGTRLTVV.

The V call is TRBV28, the J call TRBJ1-5; D gene uncertain. The germline V gene encodes CDR1 MDHEN and CDR2 SYDVKM. The CDR3 is 13 amino acids. V was clipped by 8 bases and J by 3 bases, with 11 bases between them. The DNA for the CDR3 is TGTGCCAGCCGGGTCATTTACAATCAGCCCCAGCATTTT. This sequence encodes CASRVIYNQPQHF.

The rearrangement links TRBV7-6 to TRBJ2-3, with TRBD2 matching 10 bases. The CDR3 totals 17 residues. V shed 2 bases and J 2 bases; nucleotides not matched to a gene: 7. From germline, CDR1 is SGHVS and CDR2 FNYEAQ. CDR3 region: CASSLLGAGGPTDTQYF. In DNA form, the CDR3 reads TGTGCCAGCAGCTTATTGGGAGCGGGGGGGCCCACAGATACGCAGTATTTT.

V usage is TRBV4-1 and J usage is TRBJ2-7, with D tentatively TRBD1 (5 bases). Germline V lookup: CDR1 MGHRA, CDR2 YSYEKL. Trimming took 1 base from V and 0 from J, leaving 10 bases between them. There are 15 residues in the CDR3. The CDR3 nucleotides are TGCGCCAGCAGCCAAGCTTGGACACACTCCTACGAGCAGTACTTC. This codes for CASSQAWTHSYEQYF.

CDR3 protein: CASSFSGIYGYTF. In DNA form, the CDR3 reads TGTGCCAGCAGTTTCTCAGGGATCTATGGCTACACCTTC. This chain joins TRBV28 and TRBJ1-2; possibly TRBD1 for D (5 bases). The CDR3 has 13 amino acids. Trimming shortened V by 3 bases and J by 4 bases, and 9 bases separated the two germline ends. CDR1 and CDR2 (germline): MDHEN, SYDVKM.

In its sample, this clone was seen once. The chain links TRBV28 to TRBJ2-5; TRBD2 aligns across 8 bases. This CDR3 is 15 amino acids long. V lost 4 bases and J lost 3; bases outside the gene matches: 7. CDR1 and CDR2 from the germline V gene are MDHEN and SYDVKM. In nucleotides, the CDR3 is TGTGCCAGCAGTTGGGTGGGACTAGAAAAAGAGACCCAGTACTTC. Residues: CASSWVGLEKETQYF.

V and J are TRBV28 and TRBJ1-4; a possible D gene is TRBD1 (5 bases). V lost 5 bases to trimming and J lost 8 bases, with 15 bases between them. This CDR3 is 14 amino acids long. Germline CDR1 is MDHEN and CDR2 is SYDVKM. The CDR3 nucleotides read TGTGCCAGCAGTCTCCGGGGGGTGAGGGAAAAACTGTTTTTT. Amino acids: CASSLRGVREKLFF.

The V and J genes are TRBV3-1 (or the pseudogene TRBV3-2) and TRBJ2-3; 10 bases fit TRBD2. This CDR3 has 20 amino acids. After removal of 1 base from V and 1 base from J, the junction contained 14 bases not matched to a gene. From germline, CDR1 is LGHDT and CDR2 YNNKEL (reference sequence). CDR3 sequence (DNA): TGTGCCAGCAGCCAAGTTGGCGCTAGCGGGGGCTTCGATCGCACAGATACGCAGTATTTT. Translated: CASSQVGASGGFDRTDTQYF.

The chain combines TRBV10-3 with TRBJ2-3; TRBD2 matches at 8 bases. The germline CDR1 and CDR2 sequences are ENHRY and SYGVKD. V gave up 6 bases and J gave up 0 bases; unmatched junction bases: 8. This CDR3 has 16 amino acids. The CDR3 nucleotides are TGTGCCATCAGCGGACTCGCGGGGGGCAGCACAGATACGCAGTATTTT. Its translation is CAISGLAGGSTDTQYF.

CDR3 sequence: CASSRQRTSTDTQYF. CDR3 DNA: TGCGCCAGCAGCCGACAGAGAACTAGCACAGATACGCAGTATTTT. The chain employs TRBV4-1 and TRBJ2-3; tentatively, D is TRBD1 (5 bases). Germline loops: CDR1 MGHRA, CDR2 YSYEKL. Trimming left V 4 bases short and J 0 bases short, with 11 bases between. CDR3 size: 15 residues.

The chain employs TRBV5-1 and TRBJ1-2; 12 nucleotides line up with TRBD1. CDR3 length equals 17 residues. The V segment lost 4 bases and the J segment 3 bases; nucleotides outside the gene matches: 10. The germline V gene has CDR1 SGHRS and CDR2 YFSETQ. CDR3 in DNA: TGCGCCAGCAGCCCGGGACAGGGGGCGCCGATAGACTATGGCTACACCTTC. Translation: CASSPGQGAPIDYGYTF.

The gene calls are TRBV18 and TRBJ1-1, with D perhaps matching TRBD1 (6 bases). Germline values: CDR1 KGHSH, CDR2 LQKENI. The CDR3 runs to 14 residues. V was shortened by 4 bases and J by 8 bases, with 17 bases between the two germline ends. The CDR3 reads CASSRQTGPGEAFF. For the CDR3, the DNA is TGTGCCAGCTCACGACAGACAGGTCCAGGCGAAGCTTTCTTT.

V is TRBV5-1 and J is TRBJ1-1, with a possible D match to TRBD1 (6 bases). The CDR3 runs 14 residues. V was clipped by 0 bases and J by 1 base, with 7 bases between them. CDR1 is SGHRS, CDR2 YFSETQ, per germline. The CDR3 DNA reads as TGCGCCAGCAGCTTGGGACAGGAGAACACTGAAGCTTTCTTT. It codes for CASSLGQENTEAFF.

This clone has only a few counts. V gene TRBV15 combines with J gene TRBJ2-4; a possible D gene is TRBD1 (5 bases). In germline, CDR1 is LNHNV, CDR2 YYDKDF (reference sequence). The CDR3 has 16 amino acids. The V gene lost 0 bases and the J gene lost 0 bases, with 9 bases spanning the gap. CDR3 loop: CATSREAGLAKNIQYF. The CDR3, as DNA: TGTGCCACCAGCAGAGAGGCAGGGCTAGCCAAAAACATTCAGTACTTC.

The chain is built from TRBV4-1 and TRBJ1-2, with TRBD1 identical over 8 bases. V shed 2 bases, J shed 7 bases, and the junction held 12 bases outside the gene matches. The CDR3 contains 16 residues. The germline gives CDR1 MGHRA, CDR2 YSYEKL. CDR3 sequence reads: CASSQSLDRELRGYTF. The CDR3 region has the DNA TGCGCCAGCAGCCAATCTTTGGACAGGGAATTACGTGGCTACACCTTC.

The gene calls are TRBV28 and TRBJ2-2; 8 bases are a match to TRBD1. Germline values: CDR1 MDHEN, CDR2 SYDVKM. The V segment lost 6 bases and the J segment 7 bases; nucleotides outside the gene matches: 4. The CDR3 has 13 residues. The CDR3 DNA reads TGTGCCAGCAGGCCTACAGGGGGCGGGGAGCTGTTTTTT. Translating gives CASRPTGGGELFF. The variable domain in full, completed from reference TRBV28 and TRBJ2-2, reads DVKVTQSSRYLVKRTGEKVFLECVQDMDHENMFWYRQDPGLGLRLIYFSYDVKMKEKGDIPEGYSVSREKKERFSLILESASTNQTSMYLCASRPTGGGELFFGEGSRLTVL.

V and J are TRBV2 and TRBJ1-4; unclear D gene. This CDR3 region has 11 residues. The ends were cut back, 7 bases at V and 9 bases at J, with 9 bases in the middle. Germline-derived CDR1 and CDR2 are SNHLY and FYNNEI. CDR3 in amino acids: CASKTSQKLFF. Here the CDR3 DNA reads TGTGCCAGCAAAACTTCCCAAAAACTGTTTTTT.

The rearrangement links TRBV6-6 to TRBJ2-1, with a weak D call TRBD1 (7 bases). The CDR3 is 14 residues long. V lost 5 bases and J lost 10, with 18 bases in between. The V gene's germline CDR1 is MNHNY and CDR2 SVGAGI (reference sequence). CDR3 sequence reads: CASSPADREVEQFF. The CDR3 DNA reads TGTGCCAGCAGTCCTGCTGACAGGGAGGTCGAGCAGTTCTTC.

A note on this clone: At one end the junction does not follow the germline gene, possibly because of a read error. The chain joins TRBV2 to TRBJ2-3; no clear D. The CDR3 is made up of 11 amino acids. Germline lookup yields CDR1 SNHLY and CDR2 FYNNEI. For the CDR3, the DNA is TGTGCCAGCAGTGTTTCCCCAACCGGTACGTTT. This gives the protein CASSVSPTGTF.

The V gene is TRBV5-4, the J gene TRBJ2-3, with TRBD1 matching 7 bases. The CDR3 covers 14 residues. Trimming took 4 bases from V and 2 from J; bases not matched to a gene: 4. Germline CDR1 reads SGHNT; CDR2 reads YYREEE (reference sequence). The CDR3 nucleotides are TGTGCCAGCAGCAAGGACAGGTCCACAGATACGCAGTATTTT. It specifies CASSKDRSTDTQYF.

This clone showed up just once. The rearrangement uses TRBV5-5 and TRBJ1-3, with D tentatively TRBD1 (5 bases). The germline V and J ends were trimmed by 4 bases and 0 bases, with 14 bases remaining between them. The CDR3 covers 16 residues. CDR1 is SGHKS, CDR2 YYEKEE, per germline (reference sequence). CDR3 bases: TGTGCCAGCAGCATAACGCCGACAGTCTCTGGAAACACCATATATTTT. This encodes CASSITPTVSGNTIYF.

This clone was detected only once. The chain uses TRBV4-2 and TRBJ2-5, with a tentative D call TRBD2 (7 bases). In germline, CDR1 is LGHNA, CDR2 YNFKEQ. V lost 3 bases, J lost 2 bases, and 22 bases lay in between. CDR3 length equals 18 residues. CDR3 amino acids: CASSHSIGRGGRQETQYF. The CDR3 bases are TGTGCCAGCAGCCATTCGATTGGGAGGGGGGGCCGGCAAGAGACCCAGTACTTC.

The chain links TRBV5-1 to TRBJ2-7; TRBD1 might be the D (6 bases). Germline CDR1 SGHRS, CDR2 YFSETQ. Trimming stripped 4 bases from V and 6 bases from J, with 26 bases between. The CDR3 runs 17 residues. The CDR3: CASSRSSPGHGPGEQYF. The CDR3 nucleotides read TGCGCCAGCAGCCGATCCTCACCGGGACACGGCCCGGGCGAGCAGTACTTC.

This chain uses TRBV4-2 with TRBJ1-6; D may be TRBD1 (5 bases). Trimming pared 1 base from V and 7 bases from J, leaving 17 bases between. Germline V gene lookup returns CDR1 LGHNA and CDR2 YNFKEQ. This CDR3 contains 17 residues. Written as DNA, the CDR3 is TGTGCCAGCAGCCAAGTCGGGGGATACGGTAGGAATTCACCCCTCCACTTT. This sequence encodes CASSQVGGYGRNSPLHF.